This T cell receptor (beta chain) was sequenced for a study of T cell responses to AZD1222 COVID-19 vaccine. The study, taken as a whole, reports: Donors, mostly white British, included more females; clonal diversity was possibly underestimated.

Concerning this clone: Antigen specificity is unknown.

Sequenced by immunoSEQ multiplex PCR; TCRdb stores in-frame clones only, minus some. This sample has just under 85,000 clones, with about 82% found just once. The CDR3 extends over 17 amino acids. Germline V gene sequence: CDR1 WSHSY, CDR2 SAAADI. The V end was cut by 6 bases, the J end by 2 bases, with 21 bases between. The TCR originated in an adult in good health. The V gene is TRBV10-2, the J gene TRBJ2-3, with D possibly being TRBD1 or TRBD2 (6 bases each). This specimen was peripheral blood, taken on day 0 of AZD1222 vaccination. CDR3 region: CASRGGRRGPVTDTQYF. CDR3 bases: TGCGCCAGCAGAGGGGGGCGACGCGGTCCGGTCACAGATACGCAGTATTTT.